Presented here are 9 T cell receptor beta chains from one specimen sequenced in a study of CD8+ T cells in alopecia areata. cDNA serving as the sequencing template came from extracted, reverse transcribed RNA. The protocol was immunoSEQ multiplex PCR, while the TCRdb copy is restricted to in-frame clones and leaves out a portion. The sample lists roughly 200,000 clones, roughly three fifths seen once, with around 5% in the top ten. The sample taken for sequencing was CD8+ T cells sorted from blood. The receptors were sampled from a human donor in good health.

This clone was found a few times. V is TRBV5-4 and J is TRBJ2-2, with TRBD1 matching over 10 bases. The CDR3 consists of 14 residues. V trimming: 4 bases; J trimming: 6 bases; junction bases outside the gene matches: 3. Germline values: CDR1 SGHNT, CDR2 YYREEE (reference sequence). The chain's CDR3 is CASSGTGVSGELFF. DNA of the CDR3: TGTGCCAGCAGCGGGACAGGGGTATCCGGGGAGCTGTTTTTT. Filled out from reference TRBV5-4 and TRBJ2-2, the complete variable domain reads ETGVTQSPTHLIKTRGQQVTLRCSSQSGHNTVSWYQQALGQGPQFIFQYYREEENGRGNFPPRFSGLQFPNYSSELNVNALELDDSALYLCASSGTGVSGELFFGEGSRLTVL.

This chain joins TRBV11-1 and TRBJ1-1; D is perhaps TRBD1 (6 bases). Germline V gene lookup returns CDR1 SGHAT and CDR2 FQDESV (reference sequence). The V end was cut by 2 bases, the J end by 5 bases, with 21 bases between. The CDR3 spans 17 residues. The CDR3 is CASSLRPHRELGTEAFF. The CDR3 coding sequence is TGTGCCAGCAGCTTACGCCCCCACAGGGAGCTGGGTACTGAAGCTTTCTTT.

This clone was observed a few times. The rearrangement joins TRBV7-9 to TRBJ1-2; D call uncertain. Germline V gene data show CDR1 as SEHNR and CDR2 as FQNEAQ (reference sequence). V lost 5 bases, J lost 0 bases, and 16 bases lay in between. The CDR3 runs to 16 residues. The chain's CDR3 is CASSRVSDGPNYGYTF. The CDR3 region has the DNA TGTGCCAGCAGCCGAGTGTCAGACGGGCCTAACTATGGCTACACCTTC.

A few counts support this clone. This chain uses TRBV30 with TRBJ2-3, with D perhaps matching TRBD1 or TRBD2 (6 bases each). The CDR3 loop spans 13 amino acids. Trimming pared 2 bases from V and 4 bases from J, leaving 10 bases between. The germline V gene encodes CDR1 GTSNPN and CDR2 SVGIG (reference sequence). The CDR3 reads CAWSMGGADTQYF. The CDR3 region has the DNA TGTGCCTGGAGTATGGGGGGCGCAGATACGCAGTATTTT.

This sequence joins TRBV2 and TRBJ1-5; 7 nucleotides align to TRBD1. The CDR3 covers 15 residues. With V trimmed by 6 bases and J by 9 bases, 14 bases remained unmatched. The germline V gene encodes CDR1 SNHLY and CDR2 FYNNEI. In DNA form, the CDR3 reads TGTGCCAGCAGGCCCCACAGGGGACCTTTGTTGCCCCAGCATTTT. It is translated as CASRPHRGPLLPQHF. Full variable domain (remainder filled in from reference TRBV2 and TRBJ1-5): EPEVTQTPSHQVTQMGQEVILRCVPISNHLYFYWYRQILGQKVEFLVSFYNNEISEKSEIFDDQFSVERPDGSNFTLKIRSTKLEDSAMYFCASRPHRGPLLPQHFGDGTRLSIL.

The CDR3 protein is CASSFFTYNEQFF. DNA of the CDR3: TGCGCCAGCAGCTTTTTCACCTACAATGAGCAGTTCTTC. This chain joins TRBV5-1 and TRBJ2-1; D ambiguous. V lost 2 bases and J lost 2, with 5 bases in between. CDR3 size: 13 residues. Looked up from germline, CDR1 is SGHRS and CDR2 is YFSETQ.

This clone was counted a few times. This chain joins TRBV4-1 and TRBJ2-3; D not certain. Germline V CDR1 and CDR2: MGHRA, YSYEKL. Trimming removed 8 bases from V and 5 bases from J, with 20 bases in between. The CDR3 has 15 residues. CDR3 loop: CASGRAAGPKDTQYF. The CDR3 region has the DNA TGCGCCAGCGGCCGGGCGGCCGGACCTAAAGATACGCAGTATTTT.

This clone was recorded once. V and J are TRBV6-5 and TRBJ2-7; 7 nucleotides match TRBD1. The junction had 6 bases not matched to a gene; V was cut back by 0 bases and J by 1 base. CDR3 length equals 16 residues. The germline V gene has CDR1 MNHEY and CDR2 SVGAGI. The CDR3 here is CASSYSTGPRSYEQYF. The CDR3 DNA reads TGTGCCAGCAGTTACTCGACAGGGCCCCGTTCCTACGAGCAGTACTTC.

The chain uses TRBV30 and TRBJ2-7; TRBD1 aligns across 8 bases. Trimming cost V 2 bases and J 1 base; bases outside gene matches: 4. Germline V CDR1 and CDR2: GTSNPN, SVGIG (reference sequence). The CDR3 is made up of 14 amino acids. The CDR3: CAWSTGTGSYEQYF. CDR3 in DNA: TGTGCCTGGAGTACCGGGACAGGTTCCTACGAGCAGTACTTC. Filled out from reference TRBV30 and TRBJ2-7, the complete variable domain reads SQTIHQWPATLVQPVGSPLSLECTVEGTSNPNLYWYRQAAGRGLQLLFYSVGIGQISSEVPQNLSASRPQDRQFILSSKKLLLSDSGFYLCAWSTGTGSYEQYFGPGTRLTVT.